These 17 T cell receptor beta chains originate from one sample sequenced in a study of T cells in women clearing cervical HPV infection. Libraries were prepared by immunoSEQ multiplex PCR; TCRdb keeps only in-frame clonotypes and omits some of them. The sample has tens of thousands of clones. The sequenced material came from blood buffy coat. These receptors were obtained from a woman aged 18-70 years with a cervical HPV16 infection that either progressed to CIN3+ or cleared (not recorded which).

As to this clone: The sequence runs out 3 residues before the end of the CDR3; the remainder is reconstructed from the germline J gene. The chain has TRBV2 and TRBJ2-7; tentatively, D is TRBD1 (5 bases). V lost 7 bases and J 3 bases, leaving 13 bases between the germline ends. The CDR3 is 13 amino acids. From germline, CDR1 is SNHLY and CDR2 FYNNEI. This CDR3 is CASKQGNLYEQYF. The sequenced part of the CDR3 DNA is TGTGCCAGCAAGCAGGGAAATCTCTACGAG.

CDR3 bases read: TGTGCCAGCAGCCAACGGACAGGGGTTTGGTATGGC. Its translation: CASSQRTGVWYG. The full CDR3 protein is CASSQRTGVWYGYTF. The rearrangement joins TRBV16 to TRBJ1-2, with 9 bases fitting TRBD1. Coverage ceases 3 residues before the CDR3 finishes, and the germline J gene fills in the end. Trimming took 2 bases from V and 5 from J; bases not matched to a gene: 6. CDR1 is KGHSY and CDR2 is FQNENV in the germline V gene. The CDR3 loop spans 15 amino acids.

Notes on this clone: Read coverage stops 3 residues before the CDR3 terminus; the germline J gene supplies the remainder. This rearrangement joins TRBV2 to TRBJ1-2; D gene unclear. Per the germline V gene, CDR1 is SNHLY and CDR2 is FYNNEI. V was cut by 7 bases and J by 1 base, with 7 bases left in between. The CDR3 has 12 amino acids. The CDR3 DNA, read in part, is TGTGCCAGCACTCAGGATAACTATGGC. Translated, it gives CASTQDNYG. The complete CDR3 reads CASTQDNYGYTF.

About this clone: The read comes to an end 3 residues before the CDR3 does, leaving the germline J gene to fill in the end. The V and J genes are TRBV6-7 and TRBJ2-1; 11 nucleotides align to TRBD2. TRBV6-7 is an ORF, and what it does is uncertain. The J segment lost 7 bases and the V segment lost 6 bases, leaving 5 bases of the junction unmatched. This CDR3 contains 14 residues. The part of the CDR3 DNA that was read is TGTGCCAGCAGCATACTAGCGGGAGTAAATGAG. Translated: CASSILAGVNE. The CDR3, in full, reads CASSILAGVNEQFF.

About this clone: The DNA ends 3 residues before the CDR3 does, and the rest of the CDR3 is filled in from the germline J gene. The genes are TRBV29-1 and TRBJ2-7, with TRBD1 identical over 7 bases. The CDR3 is 13 residues long. Unmatched junction bases numbered 7, after V lost 6 bases and J lost 2 bases. Germline CDR1 is SQVTM and CDR2 is ANQGSEA. Incomplete CDR3 DNA: TGCAGCGTAAGTCCGGGACAGACCTACGAG. It codes for CSVSPGQTYE. The CDR3 reads in full as CSVSPGQTYEQYF.

To note about this clone: The sequence runs out 3 residues before the end of the CDR3; the remainder is reconstructed from the germline J gene. V and J are TRBV2 and TRBJ2-3; 15 nucleotides match TRBD2. The CDR3 is made up of 16 amino acids. V gave up 7 bases and J gave up 8 bases; unmatched junction bases: 10. Germline CDR1 and CDR2: SNHLY and FYNNEI. Incomplete CDR3 DNA: TGTGCCAGCACCAGGAGGACTAGCGGGGGGGCCGGTACG. It is translated as CASTRRTSGGAGT. The whole CDR3 region reads CASTRRTSGGAGTQYF.

Regarding this clone: Read sequence stops 3 residues before the CDR3 end, and the germline J gene provides the missing end. This chain connects TRBV7-8 to TRBJ1-1; 7 nucleotides match TRBD1. The CDR3 covers 15 residues. With 4 bases clipped from V and 4 bases from J, the junction kept 9 bases outside the gene matches. The germline CDR1 and CDR2 sequences are SGHVS and FQNEAQ. The CDR3: CASSSLNRGGTEAFF. CDR3 DNA (partial): TGTGCCAGCAGCTCCTTAAACAGGGGCGGCACTGAA.

About this clone: The missing CDR3 end, 3 residues past where the read stops, is filled in from the germline J gene. The chain combines TRBV19 with TRBJ2-3; 9 bases fit TRBD2. This CDR3 contains 16 residues. Germline trimming cut 6 bases from V and 2 bases from J; bases unmatched to any gene: 9. Germline V CDR1 and CDR2: LNHDA, SQIVND (reference sequence). The chain's CDR3 is CASRSMTSGTTDTQYF. The CDR3 bases that were read are TGTGCCAGTAGGTCCATGACTAGCGGCACCACAGATACG.

On this clone itself: The CDR3 goes on 3 residues after the read ends, and that part is filled in from the germline J gene. V usage is TRBV7-2 and J usage is TRBJ2-7, with D uncertain. The V end lost 0 bases, the J end lost 0 bases, and 6 bases lay between the germline ends. Per germline, CDR1 SGHTA and CDR2 FQGNSA. CDR3 length equals 14 residues. The CDR3 region is CASSLAGNSYEQYF. The sequenced part of the CDR3 DNA is TGTGCCAGCAGCTTAGCGGGCAACTCCTACGAG.

In the case of this clone: Read coverage stops 3 residues before the CDR3 terminus; the germline J gene supplies the remainder. The chain recombines TRBV28 with TRBJ2-6; TRBD1 is a possible D gene (5 bases). Trimming pared 3 bases from V and 3 bases from J, leaving 18 bases between. The CDR3 is 18 amino acids. Germline V lookup: CDR1 MDHEN, CDR2 SYDVKM. Partial CDR3 DNA: TGTGCCAGCAGTTTTTTAGGGGTGGGGAAGTTTGGGGCCAACGTC. Translation: CASSFLGVGKFGANV. The full CDR3 reads CASSFLGVGKFGANVLTF.

As for this clone: With the read ending 3 residues before the CDR3 end, the germline J gene is used to fill in that end. This chain uses TRBV30 with TRBJ1-5; D remains ambiguous. The CDR3 is made up of 15 amino acids. From germline, CDR1 is GTSNPN and CDR2 SVGIG (reference sequence). V was pared by 3 bases and J by 4 bases, with 16 bases between. Here the CDR3 reads CAWRAEAGGNQPQHF. The CDR3 bases that were read are TGTGCCTGGAGGGCAGAAGCAGGAGGTAATCAGCCC.

This chain's CDR3 is CASSEVQPNTGELFF. Incomplete CDR3 DNA: TGTGCCAGCAGTGAAGTACAACCGAACACCGGGGAG. The V and J genes are TRBV6-1 and TRBJ2-2, with D uncertain. The CDR3 extends 3 residues past the end of the read, so its final part is completed from the germline J gene. The CDR3 has 15 amino acids. Germline V CDR1 and CDR2: MNHNS, SASEGT. Trimming left V 1 base short and J 0 bases short, with 6 bases between.

Concerning this clone: The read comes to an end 3 residues before the CDR3 does, leaving the germline J gene to fill in the end. The rearrangement links TRBV19 to TRBJ1-2; 7 nucleotides align to TRBD1. The length of the CDR3 is 15 residues. The germline CDR1 and CDR2 sequences are LNHDA and SQIVND (reference sequence). The part of the CDR3 DNA that was read is TGTGCCAGTAGCCCATCCGGGACAGATTACAATGAC. It encodes CASSPSGTDYND. The CDR3 in full is CASSPSGTDYNDYTF.

On this clone itself: The observed sequence ends 3 residues before the CDR3 terminus, with the missing tail filled in from the germline J gene. This chain connects TRBV7-6 to TRBJ1-5, with D uncertain. The CDR3 spans 14 residues. V dropped 1 base and J dropped 7 bases, with 11 bases sitting between them. Germline V CDR1 and CDR2: SGHVS, FNYEAQ. The part of the CDR3 DNA that was read is TGTGCCAGCAGCTTAGAGGTCGGGGTCCAGCCC. Translation gives CASSLEVGVQP. The whole CDR3 region reads CASSLEVGVQPQHF.

In the case of this clone: The read ends 3 residues early relative to the CDR3; the germline J gene fills the gap. This sequence joins TRBV5-1 and TRBJ2-1, with 9 positions matching TRBD2. CDR3 length equals 15 residues. Germline loops: CDR1 SGHRS, CDR2 YFSETQ. With V trimmed by 4 bases and J by 4 bases, 6 bases remained unmatched. The CDR3 spells CASSETSGRYNEQFF. CDR3 DNA (partial): TGCGCCAGCAGCGAGACTAGCGGTAGATACAATGAG.

With regard to this clone: The missing CDR3 end, 3 residues past where the read stops, is filled in from the germline J gene. This chain links TRBV19 with TRBJ2-7; TRBD2 agrees at 7 bases. The CDR3 length is 15 residues. Germline V gene sequence: CDR1 LNHDA, CDR2 SQIVND (reference sequence). V was pared by 3 bases and J by 5 bases, with 10 bases of the junction left unmatched. Incomplete CDR3 DNA: TGTGCCAGTAGTATCGGGACTATCTTATTCGACGAG. Protein product: CASSIGTILFDE. The CDR3 in its entirety is CASSIGTILFDEQYF. Variable domain in full (rest from reference TRBV19 and TRBJ2-7): DGGITQSPKYLFRKEGQNVTLSCEQNLNHDAMYWYRQDPGQGLRLIYYSQIVNDFQKGDIAEGYSVSREKKESFPLTVTSAQKNPTAFYLCASSIGTILFDEQYFGPGTRLTVT.

Concerning this clone itself: The sequence runs out 3 residues before the end of the CDR3; the remainder is reconstructed from the germline J gene. J is TRBJ2-1 and V is TRBV7-8, with 7 bases fitting TRBD1. Germline CDR1 and CDR2: SGHVS and FQNEAQ. Trimming at V came to 2 bases and at J to 0 bases, leaving 7 bases not matched to a gene. The CDR3 spans 17 residues. The CDR3 sequence: CASSLQTGTVSYNEQFF. The sequenced CDR3 bases are TGTGCCAGCAGCTTACAAACAGGGACAGTCTCCTACAATGAG.